This TCR beta chain is from a study of blood T cell repertoires in COVID-19. Study-level information: From the United States, Italy and Spain came samples of acute and convalescent COVID-19. T cells, B-cell-depleted T cells, or PBMCs supplied cDNA or gDNA.

The CDR3 runs to 14 residues. The V gene lost 1 base and the J gene lost 4 bases, with 9 bases spanning the gap. Germline assignment: CDR1 SGHTA and CDR2 FQGTGA. This clone was observed a single time. Original processing notes: Estimation of nucleated cell counts was performed using reference gene primer amplification. The data were produced by immunoSEQ multiplex PCR, yet TCRdb's version contains in-frame clones alone and is incomplete. V and J calls and clone size follow that table, whereas D and trimming were derived from the DNA. The table shows over 140,000 clones, with 77% occurring only once. The sequence derives from a woman aged 50 to 65 with active or convalescent COVID-19. Source material: peripheral blood. J is TRBJ2-3 and V is TRBV7-3; D is uncertain. The CDR3 coding sequence is TGTGCCAGCAGCTTAAATCCCCCGGCAGATACGCAGTATTTT. The encoded protein is CASSLNPPADTQYF.